Listed below are T cell receptor beta chains from one sample, sequenced in a study of graft-versus-host responses after intestinal transplantation. Repertoires were generated with immunoSEQ multiplex PCR, while TCRdb's copy carries only in-frame clones and drops some. Among more than 65,000 clones listed, more than 85% were seen once. These receptors have no identified antigens. Sample: unstimulated CD8+ T cells sorted from spleen or lymph node cells, taken before transplant. The receptors derive from a human donor who was the organ donor for an intestinal transplant. The CDR3 runs from the conserved cysteine through the conserved F or W. Each record gives: J gene, clone size, D gene, V gene, CDR3 protein, CDR3 DNA. The D gene is left open where the match is weak. Clone sizes are given selectively: once, few, many, or a class where the clone is expanded.

j_gene: TRBJ1-2
abundance: NA
d_gene: NA
v_gene: TRBV5-1
CDR3aa: CASSARRRVSGYTF
CDR3nt: TGCGCCAGCAGCGCCCGAAGGAGGGTTTCTGGCTACACCTTC

j_gene: TRBJ2-1
abundance: NA
d_gene: TRBD2
v_gene: TRBV4-2
CDR3aa: CASSPRLAGGPKQFF
CDR3nt: TGTGCCAGCAGCCCCCGACTAGCGGGGGGGCCGAAGCAGTTCTTC

j_gene: TRBJ1-1
abundance: once
d_gene: NA
v_gene: TRBV27
CDR3aa: CASSLGGMNTEAFF
CDR3nt: TGTGCCAGCAGTTTGGGAGGGATGAACACTGAAGCTTTCTTT

j_gene: TRBJ1-2
abundance: NA
d_gene: NA
v_gene: TRBV2
CDR3aa: CASSGPPAGGYTF
CDR3nt: TGTGCCAGCAGTGGGCCCCCCGCTGGAGGCTACACCTTC

j_gene: TRBJ1-1
abundance: NA
d_gene: NA
v_gene: TRBV6-5
CDR3aa: CASSEGRMNTEAFF
CDR3nt: TGTGCCAGCAGTGAAGGTAGAATGAACACTGAAGCTTTCTTT

j_gene: TRBJ2-3
abundance: NA
d_gene: TRBD1
v_gene: TRBV5-1
CDR3aa: CASSSGTGAADTQYF
CDR3nt: TGCGCCAGCAGCTCAGGGACAGGGGCGGCAGATACGCAGTATTTT

j_gene: TRBJ2-7
abundance: NA
d_gene: NA
v_gene: TRBV14
CDR3aa: CASSQVLLYEQYF
CDR3nt: TGTGCCAGCAGCCAAGTTCTCCTCTACGAGCAGTACTTC

j_gene: TRBJ2-7
abundance: once
d_gene: NA
v_gene: TRBV11-3
CDR3aa: CASSRGQTYEQYF
CDR3nt: TGTGCCAGCAGCCGAGGACAGACCTACGAGCAGTACTTC

j_gene: TRBJ1-3
abundance: few
d_gene: NA
v_gene: TRBV7-9
CDR3aa: CASSFGGNTIYF
CDR3nt: TGTGCCAGCAGCTTTGGCGGAAACACCATATATTTT

j_gene: TRBJ2-7
abundance: NA
d_gene: TRBD2
v_gene: TRBV2
CDR3aa: CASSWTSGAYEQYF
CDR3nt: TGTGCCAGCAGTTGGACTAGCGGGGCCTACGAGCAGTACTTC

j_gene: TRBJ2-1
abundance: NA
d_gene: NA
v_gene: TRBV10-3
CDR3aa: CAISAPERSYNEQFF
CDR3nt: TGTGCCATCAGTGCCCCAGAACGTTCCTACAATGAGCAGTTCTTC

j_gene: TRBJ2-3
abundance: NA
d_gene: NA
v_gene: TRBV13
CDR3aa: CASSPSAEDTQYF
CDR3nt: TGTGCCAGCAGCCCCTCTGCGGAAGATACGCAGTATTTT

j_gene: TRBJ2-1
abundance: NA
d_gene: TRBD2
v_gene: TRBV19
CDR3aa: CASSSGTSGSAEQFF
CDR3nt: TGTGCCAGTAGTTCCGGGACTAGCGGGAGCGCTGAGCAGTTCTTC

j_gene: TRBJ1-5
abundance: NA
d_gene: NA
v_gene: TRBV23-1
CDR3aa: CASSQSGETVVGQPQHF
CDR3nt: TGCGCCAGCAGTCAATCGGGGGAGACAGTAGTTGGACAGCCCCAGCATTTT

j_gene: TRBJ1-2
abundance: NA
d_gene: NA
v_gene: TRBV7-9
CDR3aa: CASSPLTYGYTF
CDR3nt: TGTGCCAGCAGCCCATTGACCTATGGCTACACCTTC

j_gene: TRBJ2-2
abundance: NA
d_gene: TRBD2
v_gene: TRBV9
CDR3aa: CASSTKGVAGGAEELFF
CDR3nt: TGTGCCAGCAGCACCAAAGGTGTAGCGGGAGGGGCTGAGGAGCTGTTTTTT

j_gene: TRBJ2-4
abundance: NA
d_gene: NA
v_gene: TRBV9
CDR3aa: CASSVDWRALAKNIQYF
CDR3nt: TGTGCCAGCAGCGTAGATTGGAGGGCCCTAGCCAAAAACATTCAGTACTTC

j_gene: TRBJ2-1
abundance: once
d_gene: NA
v_gene: TRBV27
CDR3aa: CASSLIGGMKYNEQFF
CDR3nt: TGTGCCAGCAGTTTAATTGGCGGAATGAAATACAATGAGCAGTTCTTC

j_gene: TRBJ2-1
abundance: NA
d_gene: NA
v_gene: TRBV13
CDR3aa: CASSPRLYNEQFF
CDR3nt: TGTGCCAGCAGCCCCCGACTCTACAATGAGCAGTTCTTC

j_gene: TRBJ2-1
abundance: NA
d_gene: NA
v_gene: TRBV10-3
CDR3aa: CAAQSNNEQFF
CDR3nt: TGTGCCGCTCAGTCTAACAATGAGCAGTTCTTC

j_gene: TRBJ2-3
abundance: once
d_gene: NA
v_gene: TRBV4-1
CDR3aa: CASSQVRTPPDTQYF
CDR3nt: TGCGCCAGCAGCCAAGTAAGGACTCCGCCAGATACGCAGTATTTT

j_gene: TRBJ2-3
abundance: NA
d_gene: TRBD2
v_gene: TRBV4-2
CDR3aa: CASSQISGNVGDTQYF
CDR3nt: TGTGCCAGCAGCCAAATTAGCGGGAACGTTGGAGATACGCAGTATTTT

j_gene: TRBJ1-4
abundance: NA
d_gene: TRBD1
v_gene: TRBV10-3
CDR3aa: CATGTGAEKLFF
CDR3nt: TGTGCCACCGGGACAGGGGCTGAAAAACTGTTTTTT

j_gene: TRBJ2-1
abundance: NA
d_gene: TRBD2
v_gene: TRBV5-8
CDR3aa: CASREGTSVEDEFF
CDR3nt: TGTGCCAGCAGAGAGGGGACTAGCGTTGAAGACGAGTTCTTC

j_gene: TRBJ1-5
abundance: few
d_gene: NA
v_gene: TRBV6-1
CDR3aa: CASSTLGWPQHF
CDR3nt: TGTGCCAGCAGCACCCTTGGATGGCCCCAGCATTTT

j_gene: TRBJ1-2
abundance: NA
d_gene: TRBD1
v_gene: TRBV6-5
CDR3aa: CASRTDRAPYGYTF
CDR3nt: TGTGCCAGCAGAACCGACAGGGCCCCCTATGGCTACACCTTC

j_gene: TRBJ2-3
abundance: NA
d_gene: NA
v_gene: TRBV27
CDR3aa: CASSLGDHTDTQYF
CDR3nt: TGTGCCAGCAGTTTGGGGGATCACACAGATACGCAGTATTTT

j_gene: TRBJ2-7
abundance: NA
d_gene: NA
v_gene: TRBV5-6
CDR3aa: CASSSKLQGFTYEQYF
CDR3nt: TGTGCCAGCAGCTCGAAACTCCAGGGTTTTACCTACGAGCAGTACTTC

j_gene: TRBJ1-6
abundance: NA
d_gene: NA
v_gene: TRBV19
CDR3aa: CATLEAYNSPLHF
CDR3nt: TGTGCCACTTTGGAGGCTTACAATTCACCCCTCCACTTT

j_gene: TRBJ2-7
abundance: NA
d_gene: NA
v_gene: TRBV27
CDR3aa: CASSLGQAHEQYF
CDR3nt: TGTGCCAGCAGTTTGGGGCAGGCCCACGAGCAGTACTTC

j_gene: TRBJ2-1
abundance: NA
d_gene: NA
v_gene: TRBV29-1
CDR3aa: CSVLRRQRNEQFF
CDR3nt: TGCAGCGTTCTAAGACGACAGAGAAATGAGCAGTTCTTC